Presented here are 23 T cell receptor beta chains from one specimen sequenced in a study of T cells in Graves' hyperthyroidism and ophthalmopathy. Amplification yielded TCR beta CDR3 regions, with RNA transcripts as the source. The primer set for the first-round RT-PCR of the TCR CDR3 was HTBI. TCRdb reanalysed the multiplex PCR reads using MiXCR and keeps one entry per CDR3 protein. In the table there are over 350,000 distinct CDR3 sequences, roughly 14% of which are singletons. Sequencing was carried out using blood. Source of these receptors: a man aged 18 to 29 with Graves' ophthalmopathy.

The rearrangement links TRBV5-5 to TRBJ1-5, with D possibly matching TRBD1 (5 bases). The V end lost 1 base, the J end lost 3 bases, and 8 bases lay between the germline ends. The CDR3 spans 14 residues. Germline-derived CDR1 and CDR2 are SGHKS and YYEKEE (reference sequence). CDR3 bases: TGTGCCAGCAGCTTGAGGGGAATCAATCAGCCCCAGCATTTT. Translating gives CASSLRGINQPQHF. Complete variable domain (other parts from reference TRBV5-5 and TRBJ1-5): DAGVTQSPTHLIKTRGQQVTLRCSPISGHKSVSWYQQVLGQGPQFIFQYYEKEERGRGNFPDRFSARQFPNYSSELNVNALLLGDSALYLCASSLRGINQPQHFGDGTRLSIL.

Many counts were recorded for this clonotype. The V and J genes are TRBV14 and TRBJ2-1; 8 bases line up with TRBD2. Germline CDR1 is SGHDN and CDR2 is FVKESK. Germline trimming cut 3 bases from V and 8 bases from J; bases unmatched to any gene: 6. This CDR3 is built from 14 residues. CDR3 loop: CASSHVLAAHEQFF. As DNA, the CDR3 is TGTGCCAGCAGCCATGTACTAGCGGCCCATGAGCAGTTCTTC.

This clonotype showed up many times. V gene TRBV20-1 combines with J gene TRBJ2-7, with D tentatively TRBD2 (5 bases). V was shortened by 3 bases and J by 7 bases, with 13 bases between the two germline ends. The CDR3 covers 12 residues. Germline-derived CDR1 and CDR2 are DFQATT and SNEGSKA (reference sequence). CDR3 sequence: CSASIRELEQYF. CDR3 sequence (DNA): TGCAGTGCTAGTATCCGGGAACTAGAGCAGTACTTC.

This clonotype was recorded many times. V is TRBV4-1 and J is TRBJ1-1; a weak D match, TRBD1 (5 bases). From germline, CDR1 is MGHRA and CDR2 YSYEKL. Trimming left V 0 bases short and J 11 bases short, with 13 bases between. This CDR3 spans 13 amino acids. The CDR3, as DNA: TGCGCCAGCAGCCAAGAAGGGAATCCAGGGGCTTTCTTT. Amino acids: CASSQEGNPGAFF.

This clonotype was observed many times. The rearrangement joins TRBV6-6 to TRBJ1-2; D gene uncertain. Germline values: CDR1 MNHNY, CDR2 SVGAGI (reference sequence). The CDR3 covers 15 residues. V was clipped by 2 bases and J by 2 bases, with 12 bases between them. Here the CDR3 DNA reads TGTGCCAGCAGTTACGACGCCGTTACCAACTATGGCTACACCTTC. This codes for CASSYDAVTNYGYTF.

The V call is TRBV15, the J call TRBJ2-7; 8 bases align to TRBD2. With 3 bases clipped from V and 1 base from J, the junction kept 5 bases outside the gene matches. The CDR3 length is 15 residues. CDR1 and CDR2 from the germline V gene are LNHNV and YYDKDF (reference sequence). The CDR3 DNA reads TGTGCCACCAGCAGTGTTAGCGGGGTGTCCTACGAGCAGTACTTC. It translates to CATSSVSGVSYEQYF.

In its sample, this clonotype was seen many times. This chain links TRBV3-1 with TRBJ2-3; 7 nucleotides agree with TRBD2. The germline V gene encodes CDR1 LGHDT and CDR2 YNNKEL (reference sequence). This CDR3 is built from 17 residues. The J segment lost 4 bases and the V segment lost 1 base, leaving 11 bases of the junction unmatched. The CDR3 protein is CASSQGGGLLGADTQYF. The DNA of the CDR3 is TGTGCCAGCAGCCAAGGGGGGGGTCTACTCGGCGCAGATACGCAGTATTTT.

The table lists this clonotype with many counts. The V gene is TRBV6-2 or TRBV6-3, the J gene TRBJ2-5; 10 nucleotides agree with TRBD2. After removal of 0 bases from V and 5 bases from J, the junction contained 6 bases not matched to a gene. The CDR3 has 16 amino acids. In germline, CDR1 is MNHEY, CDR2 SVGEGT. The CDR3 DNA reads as TGTGCCAGCAGTTACTCGGATGGACTAGCGGAGGAGACCCAGTACTTC. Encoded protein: CASSYSDGLAEETQYF.

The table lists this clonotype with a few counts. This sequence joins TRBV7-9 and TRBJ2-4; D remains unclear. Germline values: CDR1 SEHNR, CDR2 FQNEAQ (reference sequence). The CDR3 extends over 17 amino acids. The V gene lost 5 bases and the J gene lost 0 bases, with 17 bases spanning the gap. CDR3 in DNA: TGTGCCAGCAGCGACGGTCCGACCGGAATAGCCAAAAACATTCAGTACTTC. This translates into CASSDGPTGIAKNIQYF.

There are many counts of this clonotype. The CDR3 nucleotides read TGCGCCAGCAGCGCCGGGACAGCTCTCGAAAAACTGTTTTTT. This encodes CASSAGTALEKLFF. The chain is built from TRBV5-1 and TRBJ1-4, with TRBD1 identical over 7 bases. CDR3 length: 14 residues. The J segment lost 8 bases and the V segment lost 4 bases, leaving 8 bases of the junction unmatched. Germline CDR1 is SGHRS and CDR2 is YFSETQ.

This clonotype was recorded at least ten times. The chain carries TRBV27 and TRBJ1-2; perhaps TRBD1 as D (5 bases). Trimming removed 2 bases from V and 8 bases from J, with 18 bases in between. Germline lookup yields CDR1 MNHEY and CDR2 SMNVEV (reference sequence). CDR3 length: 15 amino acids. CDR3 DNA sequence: TGTGCCAGCAGTTTAAGGCAGGGCGAGCTGAGCGGCTACACCTTC. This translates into CASSLRQGELSGYTF.

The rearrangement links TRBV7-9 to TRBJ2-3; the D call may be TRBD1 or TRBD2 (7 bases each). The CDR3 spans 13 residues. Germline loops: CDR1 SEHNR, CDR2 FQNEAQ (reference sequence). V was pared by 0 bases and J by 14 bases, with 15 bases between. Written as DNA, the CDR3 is TGTGCCAGCAGCTTAGCGAGGGACAGCGGGGTGTATTTT. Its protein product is CASSLARDSGVYF.

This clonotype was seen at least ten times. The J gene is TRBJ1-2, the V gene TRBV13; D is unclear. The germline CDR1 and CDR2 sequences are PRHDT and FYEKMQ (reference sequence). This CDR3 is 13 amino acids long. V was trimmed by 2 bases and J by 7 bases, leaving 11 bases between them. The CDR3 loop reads CASSLRGGFGYTF. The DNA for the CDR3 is TGTGCCAGCAGCTTACGGGGAGGGTTTGGCTACACCTTC. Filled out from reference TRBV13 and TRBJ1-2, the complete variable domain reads AAGVIQSPRHLIKEKRETATLKCYPIPRHDTVYWYQQGPGQDPQFLISFYEKMQSDKGSIPDRFSAQQFSDYHSELNMSSLELGDSALYFCASSLRGGFGYTFGSGTRLTVV.

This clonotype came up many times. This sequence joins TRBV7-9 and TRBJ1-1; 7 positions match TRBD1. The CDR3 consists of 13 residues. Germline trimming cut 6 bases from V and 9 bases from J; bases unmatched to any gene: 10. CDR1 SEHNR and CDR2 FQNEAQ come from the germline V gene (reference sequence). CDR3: CASRSTGLKKAFF. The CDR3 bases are TGTGCCAGCAGATCGACAGGGTTGAAAAAAGCTTTCTTT.

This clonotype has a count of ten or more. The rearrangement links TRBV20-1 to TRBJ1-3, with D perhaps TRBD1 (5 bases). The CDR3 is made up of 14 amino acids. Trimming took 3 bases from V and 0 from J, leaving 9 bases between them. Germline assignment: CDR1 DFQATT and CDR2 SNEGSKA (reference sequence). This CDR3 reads CSASGGYSGNTIYF. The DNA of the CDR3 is TGCAGTGCTAGTGGGGGTTACTCTGGAAACACCATATATTTT.

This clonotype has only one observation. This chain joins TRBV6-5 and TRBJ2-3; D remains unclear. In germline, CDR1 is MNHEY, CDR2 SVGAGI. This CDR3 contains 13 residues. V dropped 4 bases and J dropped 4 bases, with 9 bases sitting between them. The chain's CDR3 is CASSWRPSDTQYF. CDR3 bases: TGTGCCAGCAGTTGGCGACCCTCAGATACGCAGTATTTT.

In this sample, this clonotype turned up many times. CDR3 residues: CSARDGGRRETQYF. The CDR3 region has the DNA TGCAGTGCTAGAGATGGGGGAAGGAGAGAGACCCAGTACTTC. The chain uses TRBV20-1 and TRBJ2-5, with D possibly being TRBD1 or TRBD2 (5 bases each). This CDR3 spans 14 amino acids. Germline loops: CDR1 DFQATT, CDR2 SNEGSKA (reference sequence). The ends were cut back, 0 bases at V and 4 bases at J, with 12 bases in the middle.

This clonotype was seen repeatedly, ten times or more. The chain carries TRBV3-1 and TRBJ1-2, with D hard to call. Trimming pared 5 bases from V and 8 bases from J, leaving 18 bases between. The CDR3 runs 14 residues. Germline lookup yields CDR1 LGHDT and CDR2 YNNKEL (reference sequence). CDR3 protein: CASSAQTWQEGYTF. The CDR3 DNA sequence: TGTGCCAGCAGCGCTCAGACGTGGCAAGAAGGCTACACCTTC.

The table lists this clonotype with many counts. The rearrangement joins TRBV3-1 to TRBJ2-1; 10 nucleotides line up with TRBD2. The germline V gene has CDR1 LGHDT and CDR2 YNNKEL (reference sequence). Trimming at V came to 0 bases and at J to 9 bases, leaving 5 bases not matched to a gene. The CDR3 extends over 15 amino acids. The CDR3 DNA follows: TGTGCCAGCAGCCAAGATCTAGCGGGAGATGGTGAGCAGTTCTTC. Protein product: CASSQDLAGDGEQFF.

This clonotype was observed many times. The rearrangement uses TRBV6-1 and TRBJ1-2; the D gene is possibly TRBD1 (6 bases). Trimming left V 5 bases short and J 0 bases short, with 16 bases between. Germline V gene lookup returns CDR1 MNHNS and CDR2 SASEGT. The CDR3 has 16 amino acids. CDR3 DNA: TGTGCCAGCAGTTATTACAGGGATGGGCCTAACTATGGCTACACCTTC. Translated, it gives CASSYYRDGPNYGYTF.

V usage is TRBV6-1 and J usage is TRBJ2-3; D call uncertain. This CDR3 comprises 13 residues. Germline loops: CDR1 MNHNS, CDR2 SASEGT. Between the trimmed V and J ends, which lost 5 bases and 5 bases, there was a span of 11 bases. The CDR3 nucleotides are TGTGCCAGCAGTTTGTGGATCCGAGATACGCAGTATTTT. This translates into CASSLWIRDTQYF.

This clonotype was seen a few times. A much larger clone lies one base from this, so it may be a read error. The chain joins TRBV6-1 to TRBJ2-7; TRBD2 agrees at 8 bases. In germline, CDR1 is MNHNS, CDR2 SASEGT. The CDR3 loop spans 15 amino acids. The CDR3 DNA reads TGTGCCAGCATTCCGACTAGCGCGAACACCTACGAGCGGTACTTC. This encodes CASIPTSANTYERYF.

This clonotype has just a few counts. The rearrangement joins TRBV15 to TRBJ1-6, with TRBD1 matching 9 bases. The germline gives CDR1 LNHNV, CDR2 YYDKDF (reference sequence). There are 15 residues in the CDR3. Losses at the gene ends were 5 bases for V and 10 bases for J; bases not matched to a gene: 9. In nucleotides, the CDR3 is TGTGCCACCAGCCTCCGGGACAGGGAGGTGTCACCCCTCCACTTT. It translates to CATSLRDREVSPLHF.